Listed below are T cell receptor beta chains from one sample, sequenced in a study of blood T cell repertoires in COVID-19. TCRdb keeps only in-frame clones here, not all; method: immunoSEQ multiplex PCR. The table records 95,000 to 150,000 clones, approximately 90% of them present only once. Source material: peripheral blood. These receptors were taken from a man in his forties with acute or convalescent COVID-19. The CDR3 runs from the conserved cysteine through the conserved F or W. Fields, in order: clone size, J gene, V gene, D gene, CDR3 DNA, CDR3 protein. D genes are given only for firm matches. Clone size is shown for a subset of rows, as once, few, many or a class of expanded clone.

>-|TRBJ1-1|TRBV30|-
TGTGCCTGGAGTGTATGGGGAGGACAGAACACTGAAGCTTTCTTT
CAWSVWGGQNTEAFF
>-|TRBJ1-4|TRBV12-5|-
TGTGCTAGTGCCCAGGCTGGGCTTGGCACTAATGAAAAACTGTTTTTT
CASAQAGLGTNEKLFF
>-|TRBJ2-3|TRBV4-1|-
TGCGCCAGCAGCCGAAGTGAAGCCAGGGTGGATACGCAGTATTTT
CASSRSEARVDTQYF
>few|TRBJ2-1|TRBV5-6|-
TGTGCCAGCAGCTTACGACTCATAGACAATGAGCAGTTCTTC
CASSLRLIDNEQFF
>-|TRBJ1-4|TRBV6-5|-
TGTGCCAGCACAGATTATAGGCGGAATGAAAAACTGTTTTTT
CASTDYRRNEKLFF
>once|TRBJ2-5|TRBV25-1|TRBD1
TGTGCCAGCAGTGCACAGGGGGTCGAGACCCAGTACTTC
CASSAQGVETQYF
>-|TRBJ1-2|TRBV28|TRBD1
TGTGCCAGCAGACCCAAACCGGGACAGGAAAACTATGGCTACACCTTC
CASRPKPGQENYGYTF
>-|TRBJ1-1|TRBV9|TRBD1
TGTGCCAGCAGCGTAGAGGCAGGGGGCTACACTGAAGCTTTCTTT
CASSVEAGGYTEAFF
>-|TRBJ1-2|TRBV19|-
TGTGCCAGTAGTATCGAGTATTCCTATGGCTACACCTTC
CASSIEYSYGYTF
>-|TRBJ2-1|TRBV14|TRBD2
TGTGCCAGCAGCCCACCGGGACTAGCGGGGACTTACAATGAGCAGTTCTTC
CASSPPGLAGTYNEQFF
>-|TRBJ2-7|TRBV30|-
TGTGCCTGGGTTCAGATGTACGAGCAGTACTTC
CAWVQMYEQYF
>once|TRBJ1-2|TRBV5-5|TRBD1
TGTGCCAGCAGCAGGGGGGCAGGGGGTAACTATGGCTACACCTTC
CASSRGAGGNYGYTF
>-|TRBJ1-4|TRBV2|-
TGTGCCACCAAGGAGGGCTCTGAAAAACTGTTTTTT
CATKEGSEKLFF
>few|TRBJ1-2|TRBV5-1|TRBD1
TGCGCCAGCAGCACCGGGACAGGGGATTCCTATGGCTACACCTTC
CASSTGTGDSYGYTF
>-|TRBJ2-1|TRBV6-5|-
TGTGCCAGCACCTCCGGGGACTGGGGTTCCAATGAGCAGTTCTTC
CASTSGDWGSNEQFF
>-|TRBJ2-3|TRBV2|-
TGTGCCAGCAGCTGGCAGAGGAGCACAGATACGCAGTATTTT
CASSWQRSTDTQYF
>-|TRBJ2-5|TRBV6-6|TRBD1
TGTGCCAGCAGTTACTCAGGGACAGTACTACAAGAGACCCAGTACTTC
CASSYSGTVLQETQYF
>-|TRBJ2-5|TRBV6-2/TRBV6-3|-
TGTGCCAGCAGTTACTCTGACGCGGCAGAGACCCAGTACTTC
CASSYSDAAETQYF
>once|TRBJ2-5|TRBV5-1|TRBD1
TGCGCCAGCAGCTTTGGACAGGGGGACCAAGAGACCCAGTACTTC
CASSFGQGDQETQYF
>-|TRBJ1-1|TRBV27|TRBD1
TGTGCCAGCAGTTTCCGGACAGGGGGCTCCTTTGTTAGGGCTTTCTTT
CASSFRTGGSFVRAFF
>-|TRBJ2-1|TRBV12-5|TRBD2
TGTGCTAGTGGTTTGGACGGGAGGGCCTTTGATGAGCAGTTCTTC
CASGLDGRAFDEQFF
>-|TRBJ1-1|TRBV2|-
TGTGCCACCAACGAACGGGGGGGCCCCGGGATGAACACTGAAGCTTTCTTT
CATNERGGPGMNTEAFF
>-|TRBJ2-7|TRBV19|TRBD2
TGTGCCAGTAGCCTAGCGGGGGGGCCCTACGAGCAGTACTTC
CASSLAGGPYEQYF
>-|TRBJ1-2|TRBV30|-
TGTGCCTGGAGTATCAATCCGACAGAAAGTAATGGCTACACCTTC
CAWSINPTESNGYTF
>few|TRBJ1-4|TRBV4-1|-
TGCGCCAGCAGCTCTCCGGGGATTTCAGATAATGAAAAACTGTTTTTT
CASSSPGISDNEKLFF
>-|TRBJ2-3|TRBV5-4|-
TGTGCCAGCAGACTGGATCCGACAGGTAGCACAGATACGCAGTATTTT
CASRLDPTGSTDTQYF
>-|TRBJ2-7|TRBV19|TRBD2
TGTGCCAGTAGTATTGGGAGCGGGAGGGCGATCCACGAGCAGTACTTC
CASSIGSGRAIHEQYF
>-|TRBJ1-6|TRBV19|TRBD1
TGTGCCAGTAAATCGCAAAACAGGGGCGCGAGAAATTCACCCCTCCACTTT
CASKSQNRGARNSPLHF
>-|TRBJ1-2|TRBV30|-
TGTGCCTGGACCCCAGGGGAAGCTAACTATGGCTACACCTTC
CAWTPGEANYGYTF
>-|TRBJ2-1|TRBV5-4|-
TGTGCCAGCAGCCCGGGACTCTGGGTTTTCAATGAGCAGTTCTTC
CASSPGLWVFNEQFF
>-|TRBJ2-7|TRBV30|TRBD1
TGTGCCTGGAGTGCCAAGGGGCCAGGGGGAATGGAGGAGCAGTACTTC
CAWSAKGPGGMEEQYF
>-|TRBJ2-7|TRBV5-4|-
TGTGCCACCTACCCCCAAGAAAACCCTTACGAGCAGTACTTC
CATYPQENPYEQYF
>-|TRBJ1-1|TRBV7-9|-
TGTGCCAGCAGCTACGACGCTCCGGGAGCGGACACTGAAGCTTTCTTT
CASSYDAPGADTEAFF